The 19 T cell receptor beta chains below come from one sample, sequenced in a study of early T cells in non-severe SARS-CoV-2 infection. Via MiXCR, TCRdb re-called the 5' RACE reads, giving one row per CDR3 protein. Among some 41,000 distinct CDR3 sequences listed, 20% to 25% were seen once. The sequencing used whole blood, collected at baseline. The receptors were sampled from an adult who was a healthcare worker with PCR-confirmed SARS-CoV-2 infection or an uninfected control (not recorded which).

Worth noting for this clonotype: A junction end diverges from the germline sequence, so it may reflect a read error. The chain combines TRBV7-2 with TRBJ2-4; D tentatively reads TRBD1 or TRBD2 (6 bases each). There are 16 residues in the CDR3. From germline, CDR1 is SGHTA and CDR2 FQGNSA. CDR3 coding DNA: TGTGCCAGCAGCCTAGCGTCAGGGGTGGCCAAAAACATTCAGTACTTC. This codes for CASSLASGVAKNIQYF.

The chain links TRBV12-3 or TRBV12-4 to TRBJ2-5; a possible D gene is TRBD1 (5 bases). Trimming removed 2 bases at V and 3 bases at J, with 7 bases between. The CDR3 has 13 residues. The chain's CDR3 is CASSLSREETQYF. The CDR3 coding sequence is TGTGCCAGCAGTTTATCCAGGGAAGAGACCCAGTACTTC.

This clonotype was counted only a few times. The chain couples TRBV5-8 to TRBJ1-6; D is ambiguous. The CDR3 is made up of 15 amino acids. Germline V gene lookup returns CDR1 SGHTS and CDR2 YDEGEE. V was shortened by 3 bases and J by 0 bases, with 7 bases between the two germline ends. The CDR3 sequence: CASSSRSSYNSPLHF. The CDR3 region has the DNA TGTGCCAGCAGCTCTCGGAGCTCCTATAATTCACCCCTCCACTTT.

This clonotype was seen a few times. The J gene is TRBJ2-6, the V gene TRBV6-5; 8 bases match TRBD1. The CDR3 contains 15 residues. After removal of 6 bases from V and 4 bases from J, the junction contained 5 bases not matched to a gene. In germline, CDR1 is MNHEY, CDR2 SVGAGI. The CDR3 region is CASRTGVAGANVLTF. The CDR3 DNA follows: TGTGCCAGCAGGACAGGGGTCGCCGGGGCCAACGTCCTGACTTTC.

This clonotype was detected a few times. The chain recombines TRBV7-9 with TRBJ1-2, with 7 bases fitting TRBD1. Per the germline V gene, CDR1 is SEHNR and CDR2 is FQNEAQ (reference sequence). CDR3 size: 13 residues. V shed 4 bases and J 7 bases; nucleotides not matched to a gene: 6. In DNA form, the CDR3 reads TGTGCCAGCAGCTATACAGGGGACCCTGGCTACACCTTC. This translates into CASSYTGDPGYTF.

This chain uses TRBV6-2 or TRBV6-3 with TRBJ1-2; possibly TRBD1 for D (6 bases). This CDR3 is 14 amino acids long. Trimming removed 7 bases from V and 7 bases from J, with 19 bases in between. From germline, CDR1 is MNHEY and CDR2 SVGEGT. The chain's CDR3 is CASTLYGQSGGYTF. For the CDR3, the DNA is TGTGCCAGCACCCTATACGGACAGTCGGGTGGCTACACCTTC.

The chain is built from TRBV3-1 and TRBJ1-1; D unresolved. The germline V and J ends were trimmed by 4 bases and 5 bases, with 11 bases remaining between them. The CDR3 is 13 residues long. Germline V lookup: CDR1 LGHDT, CDR2 YNNKEL (reference sequence). This chain's CDR3 is CASSPDPLTEAFF. CDR3 nucleotides: TGTGCCAGCAGCCCCGATCCCCTAACTGAAGCTTTCTTT.

This clonotype was observed at least ten times. The chain uses TRBV29-1 and TRBJ1-1; D may be TRBD1 (5 bases). CDR1 and CDR2 (germline): SQVTM, ANQGSEA. With 7 bases removed from V and 3 bases from J, the gap between germline ends came to 12 bases. This CDR3 region has 12 residues. Written as DNA, the CDR3 is TGCAGCGGTCATAAAGGGGACACTGAAGCTTTCTTT. Protein: CSGHKGDTEAFF.

The chain links TRBV18 to TRBJ1-6; D remains ambiguous. The CDR3 totals 13 residues. V lost 7 bases and J lost 4, with 8 bases in between. Germline CDR1 and CDR2: KGHSH and LQKENI. DNA of the CDR3: TGTGCCAGCTGTCGGGATTATAATTCACCCCTCCACTTT. Translated, it gives CASCRDYNSPLHF.

V is TRBV3-1 and J is TRBJ1-1; unclear D gene. The germline gives CDR1 LGHDT, CDR2 YNNKEL (reference sequence). The CDR3 has 13 amino acids. Trimming stripped 0 bases from V and 5 bases from J, with 7 bases between. The CDR3 coding sequence is TGTGCCAGCAGCCAAGACAAAGGAACTGAAGCTTTCTTT. This codes for CASSQDKGTEAFF.

This rearrangement joins TRBV30 to TRBJ1-4; D is possibly TRBD1 (6 bases). The CDR3 is 13 residues long. Germline CDR1 reads GTSNPN; CDR2 reads SVGIG (reference sequence). The DNA of the CDR3 is TGTGCTTCGAGCGGGACAAATAATGAAAAACTGTTTTTT. Its protein is CASSGTNNEKLFF.

The V and J genes are TRBV6-6 and TRBJ2-5; 8 nucleotides align to TRBD1. Germline assignment: CDR1 MNHNY and CDR2 SVGAGI (reference sequence). CDR3 size: 14 residues. The trim removed 6 bases at V and 1 base at J, leaving 4 bases unmatched. CDR3 nucleotide sequence: TGTGCCAGCAGCCGGGACAGGAGCCAAGAGACCCAGTACTTC. Translated, it gives CASSRDRSQETQYF.

This clonotype turned up a few times. This chain uses TRBV12-3 or TRBV12-4 with TRBJ1-6; D not certain. V shed 4 bases and J shed 1 base, with 11 bases lying between them. CDR3 length equals 16 residues. The DNA of the CDR3 is TGTGCCAGCAGTTGGGCCCGGGGATCCTATAATTCACCCCTCCACTTT. Protein sequence: CASSWARGSYNSPLHF.

The chain links TRBV5-1 to TRBJ2-5; D assignment may be TRBD1 or TRBD2 (5 bases each). Between the trimmed V and J ends, which lost 3 bases and 2 bases, there was a span of 14 bases. Per the germline V gene, CDR1 is SGHRS and CDR2 is YFSETQ. This CDR3 is built from 15 residues. Here the CDR3 reads CASSSLRDEQETQYF. Written as DNA, the CDR3 is TGCGCCAGCAGCTCACTCCGGGACGAACAAGAGACCCAGTACTTC.

The chain is built from TRBV10-3 and TRBJ2-5; D is ambiguous. Germline CDR1 and CDR2: ENHRY and SYGVKD. With 5 bases removed from V and 4 bases from J, the gap between germline ends came to 17 bases. This CDR3 has 15 residues. DNA for the CDR3: TGTGCCATCAGTACTCTGGGCCCACCCGGAGAGACCCAGTACTTC. The encoded protein is CAISTLGPPGETQYF.

In DNA, the CDR3 is TGTGCCAGCAGCACCGGGACTGAGCAGTTCTTC. Translating it yields CASSTGTEQFF. The chain uses TRBV12-3 or TRBV12-4 and TRBJ2-1; D tentatively fits TRBD1 or TRBD2 (5 bases each). This CDR3 has 11 amino acids. V was shortened by 6 bases and J by 9 bases, with 9 bases between the two germline ends.

V and J are TRBV7-9 and TRBJ2-6, with D maybe TRBD1 (5 bases). This CDR3 contains 16 residues. V gave up 11 bases and J gave up 0 bases, with 17 bases separating them. Germline V lookup: CDR1 SEHNR, CDR2 FQNEAQ (reference sequence). CDR3 in DNA: TGTGCCTTCCGCAGGACAACACACTCTGGGGCCAACGTCCTGACTTTC. It is translated as CAFRRTTHSGANVLTF.

The gene calls are TRBV14 and TRBJ2-3; the match to TRBD1 covers 8 bases. Germline CDR1 and CDR2: SGHDN and FVKESK. The CDR3 consists of 17 residues. V lost 4 bases and J lost 6; bases outside the gene matches: 15. The CDR3 sequence: CASSLAAGGVSSDTQYF. The CDR3 DNA sequence: TGTGCCAGCAGCCTCGCGGCAGGGGGCGTAAGTTCGGATACGCAGTATTTT.

This clonotype rates as medium-sized (0.01 to 0.1%). This sequence joins TRBV12-3 or TRBV12-4 and TRBJ1-1; 7 nucleotides agree with TRBD1. The length of the CDR3 is 12 residues. The trim removed 5 bases at V and 4 bases at J, leaving 1 base unmatched. DNA of the CDR3: TGTGCCAGCAGTCCAGGGGGCACTGAAGCTTTCTTT. This sequence encodes CASSPGGTEAFF.